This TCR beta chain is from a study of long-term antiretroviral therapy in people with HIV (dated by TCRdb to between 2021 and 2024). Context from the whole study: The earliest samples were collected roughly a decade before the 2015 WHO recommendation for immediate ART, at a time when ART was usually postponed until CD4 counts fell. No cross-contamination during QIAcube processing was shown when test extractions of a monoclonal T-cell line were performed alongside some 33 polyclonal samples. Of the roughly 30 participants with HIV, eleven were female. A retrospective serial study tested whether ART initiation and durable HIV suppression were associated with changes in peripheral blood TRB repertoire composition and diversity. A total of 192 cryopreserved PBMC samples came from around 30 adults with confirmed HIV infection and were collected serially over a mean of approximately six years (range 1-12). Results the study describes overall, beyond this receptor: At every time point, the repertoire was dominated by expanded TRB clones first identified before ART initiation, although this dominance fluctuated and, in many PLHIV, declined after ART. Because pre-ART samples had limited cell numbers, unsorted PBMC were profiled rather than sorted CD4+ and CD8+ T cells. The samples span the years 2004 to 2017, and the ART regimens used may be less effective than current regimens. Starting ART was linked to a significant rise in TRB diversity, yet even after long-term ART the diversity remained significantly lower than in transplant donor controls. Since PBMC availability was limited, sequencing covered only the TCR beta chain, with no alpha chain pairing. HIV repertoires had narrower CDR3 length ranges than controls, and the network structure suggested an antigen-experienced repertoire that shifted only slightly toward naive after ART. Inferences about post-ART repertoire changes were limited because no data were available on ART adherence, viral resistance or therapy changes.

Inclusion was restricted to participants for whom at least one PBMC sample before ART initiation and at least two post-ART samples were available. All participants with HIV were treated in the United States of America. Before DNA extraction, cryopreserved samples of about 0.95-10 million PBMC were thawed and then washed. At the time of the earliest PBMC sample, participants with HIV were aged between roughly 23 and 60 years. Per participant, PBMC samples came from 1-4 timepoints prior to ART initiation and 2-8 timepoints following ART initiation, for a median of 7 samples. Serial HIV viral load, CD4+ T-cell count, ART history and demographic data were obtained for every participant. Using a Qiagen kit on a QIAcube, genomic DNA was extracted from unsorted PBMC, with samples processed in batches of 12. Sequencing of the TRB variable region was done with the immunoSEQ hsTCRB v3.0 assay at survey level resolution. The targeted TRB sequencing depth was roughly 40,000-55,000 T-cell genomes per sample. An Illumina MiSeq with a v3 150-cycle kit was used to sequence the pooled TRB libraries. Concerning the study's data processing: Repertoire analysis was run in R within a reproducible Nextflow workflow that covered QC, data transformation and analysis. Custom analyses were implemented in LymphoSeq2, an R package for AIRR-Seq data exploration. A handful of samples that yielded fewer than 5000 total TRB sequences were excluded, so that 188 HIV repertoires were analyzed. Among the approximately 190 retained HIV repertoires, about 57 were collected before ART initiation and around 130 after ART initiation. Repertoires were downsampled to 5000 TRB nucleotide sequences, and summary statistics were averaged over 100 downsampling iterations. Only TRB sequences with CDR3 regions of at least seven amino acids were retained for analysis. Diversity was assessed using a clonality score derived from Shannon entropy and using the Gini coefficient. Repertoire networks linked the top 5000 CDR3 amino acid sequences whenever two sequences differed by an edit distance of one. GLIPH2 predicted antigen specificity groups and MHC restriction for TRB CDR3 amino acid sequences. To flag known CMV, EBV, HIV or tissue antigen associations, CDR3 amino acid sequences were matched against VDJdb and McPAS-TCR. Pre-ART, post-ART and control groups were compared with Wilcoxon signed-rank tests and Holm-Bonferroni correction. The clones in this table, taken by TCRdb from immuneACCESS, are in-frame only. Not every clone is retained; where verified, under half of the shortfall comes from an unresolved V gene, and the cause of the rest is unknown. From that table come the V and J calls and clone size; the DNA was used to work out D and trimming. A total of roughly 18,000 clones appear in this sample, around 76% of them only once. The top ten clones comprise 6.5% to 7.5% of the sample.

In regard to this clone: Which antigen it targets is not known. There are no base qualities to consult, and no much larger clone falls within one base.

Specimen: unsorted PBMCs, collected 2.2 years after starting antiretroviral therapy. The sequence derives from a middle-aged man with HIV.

The sequenced DNA: TGTGCCAGCATCCAGGGGGAGTACAATGAGCAGTTCTTC. This sequence encodes CASIQGEYNEQFF. Rearrangement joined TRBV5-6 to TRBJ2-1; TRBD1 matches 7 bases in the middle. Counted from cysteine to phenylalanine, this CDR3 has 13 amino acids. Only CDR3 DNA remains: 39 bases, in frame from the first base. After removal of 6 bases from V and 4 bases from J, the junction retains 4 bases not matched to a gene. The germline V gene yields SGHDT for CDR1 and YYEEEE for CDR2. With the rest looked up from the reference TRBV5-6 and TRBJ2-1 genes rather than sequenced, the full variable domain is DAGVTQSPTHLIKTRGQQVTLRCSPKSGHDTVSWYQQALGQGPQFIFQYYEEEERQRGNFPDRFSGHQFPNYSSELNVNALLLGDSALYLCASIQGEYNEQFFGPGTRLTVL.